This TCR beta chain appears in the sequencing data of a study of somatic mutations in cytotoxic T cells in rheumatoid arthritis. On the study more broadly: Sorted by flow to nearly 100% purity were some V beta antibody-stained T-cell populations, including V beta1+ cells sequenced for TCRB.

Concerning this clone itself: The antigen remains undetermined.

The germline V gene encodes CDR1 MDHEN and CDR2 SYDVKM. The junction had 15 bases not matched to a gene; V was cut back by 2 bases and J by 11 bases. The CDR3 runs 16 residues. Study-wide results and limits: Neither rheumatoid arthritis patients nor age-matched healthy controls had significantly different CD8+ T-cell clonality from the other group. Increasing age coincided with elevated CD8+ clonality among rheumatoid arthritis patients, though not among healthy controls.

Generated by immunoSEQ multiplex PCR, the TCRdb table keeps only in-frame clones and is missing some. The profile shows 13,000 to 15,000 clones, about 68% of them singletons. The chain uses TRBV28 and TRBJ1-1, with 9 bases fitting TRBD1. Sequenced input: CD8+ T cells sorted from blood. This receptor was obtained from an adult with rheumatoid arthritis. In DNA form, the CDR3 reads TGTGCCAGCAGTTTACGCTTGACAGGGGGAATCTCCGGGGCTTTCTTT. The encoded protein is CASSLRLTGGISGAFF.